The 29 T cell receptor beta chains presented below share a single source sample, sequenced in a study of T cell responses to AZD1222 COVID-19 vaccine. Using immunoSEQ multiplex PCR, the repertoire was profiled, and TCRdb retains in-frame clones only, with some absent. Of about 84,000 clones in the sample, approximately 83% were seen once. The source material was peripheral blood, sampled 28 days after the second AZD1222 dose. These receptors all come from an adult who received the AZD1222 COVID-19 vaccine.

This clone showed up just a few times. The J gene is TRBJ1-2, the V gene TRBV5-6; the match to TRBD1 covers 8 bases. Germline values: CDR1 SGHDT, CDR2 YYEEEE. The J segment lost 7 bases and the V segment lost 9 bases, leaving 11 bases of the junction unmatched. CDR3 length: 13 residues. The CDR3 here is CATTPRGLSGYTF. The CDR3 DNA sequence: TGTGCCACCACACCCAGGGGGCTTAGTGGCTACACCTTC.

The J gene is TRBJ1-2, the V gene TRBV19; the D is unclear. Germline loops: CDR1 LNHDA, CDR2 SQIVND (reference sequence). The ends were cut back, 0 bases at V and 2 bases at J, with 10 bases in the middle. CDR3 length: 15 amino acids. CDR3 region: CASSIDQPPNYGYTF. The CDR3 coding sequence is TGTGCCAGTAGTATAGATCAACCTCCAAACTATGGCTACACCTTC.

This clone has a single count. CDR3 DNA: TGTGCCAGCAGCTTATCGTCTGGGGTGCGGGGCTACACCTTC. Protein sequence: CASSLSSGVRGYTF. The genes are TRBV7-2 and TRBJ1-2; D gene uncertain. V was cut by 2 bases and J by 8 bases, with 15 bases left in between. CDR3 size: 14 residues. From germline, CDR1 is SGHTA and CDR2 FQGNSA.

The chain is built from TRBV5-1 and TRBJ1-1; tentatively, D is TRBD1 (5 bases). The CDR3 totals 15 residues. Deletions cut 6 bases from V and 7 bases from J, with 22 bases between. Germline V gene sequence: CDR1 SGHRS, CDR2 YFSETQ. The CDR3, as DNA: TGCGCCAGCACCCCAGACGGACAACCGGGCTTTGAAGCTTTCTTT. Its protein is CASTPDGQPGFEAFF.

The genes are TRBV2 and TRBJ1-2; 10 bases fit TRBD1. This CDR3 is 13 amino acids long. V shed 8 bases and J 2 bases; nucleotides not matched to a gene: 2. Germline lookup yields CDR1 SNHLY and CDR2 FYNNEI. The CDR3 here is CASRQGANYGYTF. CDR3 nucleotides: TGTGCCAGCCGACAGGGGGCCAACTATGGCTACACCTTC.

The V and J genes are TRBV5-1 and TRBJ1-3; possibly TRBD1 for D (5 bases). The CDR3 is 16 residues long. V dropped 0 bases and J dropped 3 bases, with 13 bases sitting between them. Per the germline V gene, CDR1 is SGHRS and CDR2 is YFSETQ. The CDR3 is CASSLAGVRFGNTIYF. CDR3 DNA: TGCGCCAGCAGCTTGGCGGGGGTGCGGTTTGGAAACACCATATATTTT.

This clone was counted a few times. This chain joins TRBV18 and TRBJ1-2; D is perhaps TRBD1 (6 bases). The V and J ends lost 0 bases and 6 bases respectively, with 23 bases between them. From germline, CDR1 is KGHSH and CDR2 LQKENI. This CDR3 has 18 amino acids. The CDR3 nucleotides read TGTGCCAGCTCACCACCGGGACAACAGGGCCCCCTCGGAGATGGCTACACCTTC. Residues: CASSPPGQQGPLGDGYTF.

The rearrangement uses TRBV5-5 and TRBJ1-2; D perhaps matches TRBD1 (6 bases). In germline, CDR1 is SGHKS, CDR2 YYEKEE (reference sequence). The CDR3 runs 14 residues. The ends were cut back, 4 bases at V and 4 bases at J, with 14 bases in the middle. The CDR3 reads CASSPTGGAYGYTF. The CDR3 DNA reads TGTGCCAGCAGCCCAACGGGGGGGGCCTATGGCTACACCTTC. Supplemented by reference TRBV5-5 and TRBJ1-2, the full variable domain reads DAGVTQSPTHLIKTRGQQVTLRCSPISGHKSVSWYQQVLGQGPQFIFQYYEKEERGRGNFPDRFSARQFPNYSSELNVNALLLGDSALYLCASSPTGGAYGYTFGSGTRLTVV.

The chain links TRBV15 to TRBJ1-5, with TRBD1 matching 7 bases. Germline V CDR1 and CDR2: LNHNV, YYDKDF (reference sequence). The CDR3 runs 15 residues. After removal of 4 bases from V and 1 base from J, the junction contained 4 bases not matched to a gene. CDR3 nucleotides: TGTGCCACCAGCAAATCACAGGGGAGCAATCAGCCCCAGCATTTT. Its translation: CATSKSQGSNQPQHF.

V gene TRBV19 combines with J gene TRBJ2-1, with D possibly matching TRBD1 (5 bases). The CDR3 is 16 amino acids. V was trimmed by 1 base and J by 0 bases, leaving 10 bases between them. Looked up from germline, CDR1 is LNHDA and CDR2 is SQIVND (reference sequence). The CDR3 nucleotides are TGTGCCAGTAGTATAGGATCAGGGCGCTCCTACAATGAGCAGTTCTTC. Translation: CASSIGSGRSYNEQFF. Drawing the rest from reference TRBV19 and TRBJ2-1, the complete variable domain is DGGITQSPKYLFRKEGQNVTLSCEQNLNHDAMYWYRQDPGQGLRLIYYSQIVNDFQKGDIAEGYSVSREKKESFPLTVTSAQKNPTAFYLCASSIGSGRSYNEQFFGPGTRLTVL.

This chain connects TRBV28 to TRBJ1-3; a weak D match, TRBD1 (5 bases). V gave up 3 bases and J gave up 4 bases, with 13 bases separating them. Germline CDR1 reads MDHEN; CDR2 reads SYDVKM. The CDR3 is made up of 15 amino acids. This CDR3 is CASSFRGFGGNTIYF. CDR3 DNA sequence: TGTGCCAGCAGTTTTAGGGGTTTTGGCGGAAACACCATATATTTT. Full variable domain (rest looked up from reference TRBV28 and TRBJ1-3): DVKVTQSSRYLVKRTGEKVFLECVQDMDHENMFWYRQDPGLGLRLIYFSYDVKMKEKGDIPEGYSVSREKKERFSLILESASTNQTSMYLCASSFRGFGGNTIYFGEGSWLTVV.

The chain links TRBV7-2 to TRBJ1-1; the match to TRBD1 covers 7 bases. CDR1 is SGHTA and CDR2 is FQGNSA in the germline V gene. The CDR3 length is 18 residues. The V gene end was trimmed by 1 base and the J gene end by 6 bases; junction bases not matched to a gene: 17. This CDR3 is CASSLGWGPYKTGPEAFF. The DNA of the CDR3 is TGTGCCAGCAGCTTAGGGTGGGGTCCCTATAAGACAGGGCCTGAAGCTTTCTTT.

V gene TRBV9 combines with J gene TRBJ2-5; TRBD2 aligns across 7 bases. The CDR3 consists of 15 residues. Germline CDR1 is SGDLS and CDR2 is YYNGEE. The V segment lost 3 bases and the J segment 2 bases; nucleotides outside the gene matches: 7. CDR3 in DNA: TGTGCCAGCAGCGGATATACAGCGGGGCAAGAGACCCAGTACTTC. Translation gives CASSGYTAGQETQYF.

This sequence joins TRBV14 and TRBJ1-2, with D possibly matching TRBD1 (5 bases). Per germline, CDR1 SGHDN and CDR2 FVKESK. This CDR3 comprises 14 residues. V was clipped by 4 bases and J by 2 bases, with 11 bases between them. CDR3: CASSPGARNYGYTF. The CDR3 DNA sequence: TGTGCCAGCAGCCCTGGGGCCCGCAACTATGGCTACACCTTC.

The CDR3 region has the DNA TGTGCCAGCATTAGAGACAGGGGCTTACATGGCTACACCTTC. Encoded protein: CASIRDRGLHGYTF. This chain uses TRBV6-6 with TRBJ1-2, with TRBD1 identical over 8 bases. The junction had 10 bases not matched to a gene; V was cut back by 7 bases and J by 6 bases. The germline CDR1 and CDR2 sequences are MNHNY and SVGAGI (reference sequence). The CDR3 consists of 14 residues.

This chain links TRBV30 with TRBJ2-2, with 7 bases lining up with TRBD2. In germline, CDR1 is GTSNPN, CDR2 SVGIG (reference sequence). The CDR3 has 15 amino acids. V lost 1 base to trimming and J lost 1 base; unmatched junction nucleotides: 3. CDR3 DNA: TGTGCCTGGAGTGCCCCTAGCGGGAACACCGGGGAGCTGTTTTTT. Residues: CAWSAPSGNTGELFF.

The chain recombines TRBV7-3 with TRBJ2-1; possible D gene TRBD2, 6 bases. Germline V gives CDR1 SGHTA, CDR2 FQGTGA. V lost 3 bases and J 4 bases, leaving 16 bases between the germline ends. The CDR3 extends over 16 amino acids. The CDR3 protein is CASSFGGPVRYNEQFF. For the CDR3, the DNA is TGTGCCAGCAGCTTCGGGGGTCCAGTACGGTACAATGAGCAGTTCTTC.

The V call is TRBV5-1, the J call TRBJ1-4; TRBD1 is a possible D gene (6 bases). This CDR3 has 16 amino acids. The V and J ends lost 2 bases and 0 bases respectively, with 11 bases between them. The V gene's germline CDR1 is SGHRS and CDR2 YFSETQ. CDR3 protein: CASSFGQIPTNEKLFF. The CDR3 region has the DNA TGCGCCAGCAGCTTCGGACAGATCCCAACTAATGAAAAACTGTTTTTT.

This clone is a singleton in its sample. The J gene is TRBJ2-1, the V gene TRBV7-8; TRBD2 agrees at 11 bases. V gave up 2 bases and J gave up 12 bases; unmatched junction bases: 6. The length of the CDR3 is 14 residues. CDR1 is SGHVS and CDR2 is FQNEAQ in the germline V gene. CDR3 sequence reads: CASSLWLAGGRQFF. CDR3 nucleotides: TGTGCCAGCAGCTTATGGCTAGCGGGAGGTAGGCAGTTCTTC.

This chain links TRBV24-1 with TRBJ2-5; no clear D gene. Trimming stripped 2 bases from V and 5 bases from J, with 8 bases between. The CDR3 consists of 13 residues. The germline CDR1 and CDR2 sequences are KGHDR and SFDVKD. In nucleotides, the CDR3 is TGTGCCACCAGTGATTCCCAGGTTGAGACCCAGTACTTC. Translation gives CATSDSQVETQYF.

J is TRBJ2-7 and V is TRBV18, with D unclear. CDR3 size: 12 residues. Per the germline V gene, CDR1 is KGHSH and CDR2 is LQKENI. Trimming left V 2 bases short and J 1 base short, with 3 bases between. The CDR3 here is CASSPDSYEQYF. The CDR3 DNA reads as TGTGCCAGCTCACCAGATTCCTACGAGCAGTACTTC.

J is TRBJ1-5 and V is TRBV6-5; no clear D gene. CDR3 length: 14 amino acids. V dropped 6 bases and J dropped 2 bases, with 11 bases sitting between them. Germline CDR1 reads MNHEY; CDR2 reads SVGAGI. The CDR3 DNA is TGTGCCAGCAGCTCACGGGGTGGCAATCAGCCCCAGCATTTT. It yields the protein CASSSRGGNQPQHF.

V and J are TRBV15 and TRBJ2-5; D perhaps matches TRBD1 (6 bases). Germline CDR1 and CDR2: LNHNV and YYDKDF (reference sequence). CDR3 size: 14 residues. V was pared by 4 bases and J by 2 bases, with 11 bases between. The DNA of the CDR3 is TGTGCCACCAGCAACAACAGGGAACAAGAGACCCAGTACTTC. As protein: CATSNNREQETQYF.

The chain recombines TRBV3-1 (or the pseudogene TRBV3-2) with TRBJ2-1; TRBD2 agrees at 13 bases. The CDR3 sequence is 16 residues long. J lost 3 bases, V lost 5 bases, and 4 bases had no gene match. Germline values: CDR1 LGHDT, CDR2 YNNKEL (reference sequence). CDR3 coding DNA: TGTGCCAGCAGCACAACTAGCGGGAGGGACTACAATGAGCAGTTCTTC. Encoded protein: CASSTTSGRDYNEQFF.

This clone was detected only a few times. The chain is built from TRBV7-2 and TRBJ1-3; perhaps TRBD1 as D (5 bases). Trimming pared 2 bases from V and 0 bases from J, leaving 11 bases between. The V gene's germline CDR1 is SGHTA and CDR2 FQGNSA. CDR3 length: 16 residues. CDR3 DNA: TGTGCCAGCAGCTTATTAGGGACCAACTCTGGAAACACCATATATTTT. This encodes CASSLLGTNSGNTIYF.

V is TRBV30 and J is TRBJ1-1, with TRBD1 matching 8 bases. V shed 3 bases, J shed 5 bases, and the junction held 8 bases outside the gene matches. Germline assignment: CDR1 GTSNPN and CDR2 SVGIG (reference sequence). The CDR3 runs to 14 residues. The CDR3 DNA is TGTGCCTGGAGCGGGGTACAGGGGGGGACTGAAGCTTTCTTT. It is translated as CAWSGVQGGTEAFF.

CDR3 nucleotide sequence: TGTGCCAGCAGCTTCCCAGGACAGGGTGAATTAGGCTATGGCTACACCTTC. It specifies CASSFPGQGELGYGYTF. V usage is TRBV11-3 and J usage is TRBJ1-2; TRBD1 matches at 8 bases. The CDR3 extends over 17 amino acids. Germline V gene lookup returns CDR1 SGHNT and CDR2 YENEEA. The V gene end was trimmed by 3 bases and the J gene end by 4 bases; junction bases not matched to a gene: 13.

The chain employs TRBV25-1 and TRBJ1-2; tentatively, D is TRBD1 (6 bases). This CDR3 region has 11 residues. Trimming removed 4 bases from V and 8 bases from J, with 8 bases in between. Looked up from germline, CDR1 is MGHDK and CDR2 is SYGVNS. CDR3 protein: CASSGRGGYTF. CDR3 nucleotide sequence: TGTGCCAGCAGTGGCAGGGGCGGCTACACCTTC.

V gene TRBV2 combines with J gene TRBJ2-6; TRBD2 matches at 7 bases. CDR1 and CDR2 (germline): SNHLY, FYNNEI. CDR3 length equals 18 residues. V was pared by 6 bases and J by 1 base, with 12 bases of the junction left unmatched. CDR3 amino acids: CASRPQALSGSGANVLTF. DNA for the CDR3: TGTGCCAGCAGGCCCCAGGCCCTTAGCGGGTCTGGGGCCAACGTCCTGACTTTC.